The 7 T cell receptor beta chains in this list originate from one sample, sequenced in a study of CD8+CD57+ T cells in acquired aplastic anemia. Genomic DNA acted as the template from which TCR beta VDJ combination and CDR3 sequence profiling were carried out. TCRdb itself ran the reads through MiXCR, one entry per CDR3 protein. The top ten clones hold roughly 3.2% of a sample with roughly 150,000 distinct CDR3 sequences, less than 50% of them seen once. Patients chosen for sequencing had CD8+CD57+ cells that had expanded, as shown by flow cytometry. Sequencing was carried out using sorted CD4+, CD8+, or CD8+CD57+ T cells (not recorded which) from PBMCs. The receptor set was obtained from a human donor with aplastic anemia.

V and J are TRBV15 and TRBJ1-2; D is ambiguous. The CDR3 loop spans 14 amino acids. The germline V gene encodes CDR1 LNHNV and CDR2 YYDKDF (reference sequence). Trimming removed 1 base from V and 6 bases from J, with 12 bases in between. CDR3 protein: CATSRVYGLDGYTF. DNA of the CDR3: TGTGCCACCAGCAGAGTGTATGGATTGGATGGCTACACCTTC. Supplemented by reference TRBV15 and TRBJ1-2, the full variable domain reads DAMVIQNPRYQVTQFGKPVTLSCSQTLNHNVMYWYQQKSSQAPKLLFHYYDKDFNNEADTPDNFQSRRPNTSFCFLDIRSPGLGDTAMYLCATSRVYGLDGYTFGSGTRLTVV.

The V and J genes are TRBV7-2 and TRBJ2-7; TRBD1 aligns across 7 bases. Germline V gene data show CDR1 as SGHTA and CDR2 as FQGNSA. V shed 10 bases and J 6 bases; nucleotides not matched to a gene: 6. CDR3 length equals 11 residues. As DNA, the CDR3 is TGTGCCACCACCGCAGGGGGCGAGCAGTACTTC. Translating gives CATTAGGEQYF. The variable domain in full, completed from reference TRBV7-2 and TRBJ2-7, reads GAGVSQSPSNKVTEKGKDVELRCDPISGHTALYWYRQSLGQGLEFLIYFQGNSAPDKSGLPSDRFSAERTGGSVSTLTIQRTQQEDSAVYLCATTAGGEQYFGPGTRLTVT.

The chain employs TRBV7-8 and TRBJ1-6; D possibly corresponds to TRBD1 (6 bases). The CDR3 runs 14 residues. V shed 1 base and J shed 14 bases, with 15 bases lying between them. Per the germline V gene, CDR1 is SGHVS and CDR2 is FQNEAQ. The CDR3 region has the DNA TGTGCCAGCAGCTTAGGGACAGCGCGCCCCACCCTCCACTTT. It yields the protein CASSLGTARPTLHF.

There are many counts of this clonotype. The genes are TRBV7-9 and TRBJ1-1, with a weak D call TRBD1 (5 bases). V was pared by 8 bases and J by 1 base, with 5 bases between. Germline values: CDR1 SEHNR, CDR2 FQNEAQ (reference sequence). The CDR3 is 11 residues long. The CDR3 region is CASGANTEAFF. CDR3 DNA sequence: TGTGCCAGCGGGGCGAACACTGAAGCTTTCTTT.

The table lists this clonotype with many counts. The chain joins TRBV2 to TRBJ2-5; no clear D gene. Germline V gene data show CDR1 as SNHLY and CDR2 as FYNNEI. The CDR3 is made up of 13 amino acids. Trimming left V 4 bases short and J 5 bases short, with 11 bases between. For the CDR3, the DNA is TGTGCCAGCAGTGTCTCGGCAGCGGAGACCCAGTACTTC. Its translation: CASSVSAAETQYF.

There are a few counts of this clonotype. The genes are TRBV2 and TRBJ2-6; unclear D gene. Trimming removed 5 bases from V and 0 bases from J, with 11 bases in between. Per germline, CDR1 SNHLY and CDR2 FYNNEI. There are 16 residues in the CDR3. CDR3: CASSPGLCSGANVLTF. Written as DNA, the CDR3 is TGTGCCAGCAGTCCCGGGCTGTGCTCTGGGGCCAACGTCCTGACTTTC. Full variable domain (rest looked up from reference TRBV2 and TRBJ2-6): EPEVTQTPSHQVTQMGQEVILRCVPISNHLYFYWYRQILGQKVEFLVSFYNNEISEKSEIFDDQFSVERPDGSNFTLKIRSTKLEDSAMYFCASSPGLCSGANVLTFGAGSRLTVL.

In the case of this clonotype: This may stem from a read error, because a much larger clone lies one nucleotide away. This sequence joins TRBV6-2 or TRBV6-3 and TRBJ1-1, with D possibly matching TRBD1 (5 bases). Germline CDR1 MNHEY, CDR2 SVGEGT. This CDR3 region has 12 residues. The germline V and J ends were trimmed by 8 bases and 7 bases, with 14 bases remaining between them. CDR3 DNA: TGTGCCAGCGCTCGGTGGGGGGGTGAAGCTTTCTTT. It yields the protein CASARWGGEAFF.